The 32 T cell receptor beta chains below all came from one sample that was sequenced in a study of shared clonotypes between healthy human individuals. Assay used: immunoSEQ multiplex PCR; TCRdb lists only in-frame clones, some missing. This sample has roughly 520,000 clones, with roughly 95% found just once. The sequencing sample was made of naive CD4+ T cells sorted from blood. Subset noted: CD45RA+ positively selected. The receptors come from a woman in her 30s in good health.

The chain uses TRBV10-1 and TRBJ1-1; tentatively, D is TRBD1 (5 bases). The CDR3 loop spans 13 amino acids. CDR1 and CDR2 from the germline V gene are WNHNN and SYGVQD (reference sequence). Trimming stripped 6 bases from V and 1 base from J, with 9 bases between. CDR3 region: CASSYGQNTEAFF. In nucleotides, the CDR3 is TGCGCCAGCAGCTACGGACAGAACACTGAAGCTTTCTTT.

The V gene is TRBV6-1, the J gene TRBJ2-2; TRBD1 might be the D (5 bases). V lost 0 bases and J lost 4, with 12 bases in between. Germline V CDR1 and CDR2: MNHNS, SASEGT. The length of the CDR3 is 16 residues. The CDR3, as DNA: TGTGCCAGCAGTGAAGCGACAGTTCGTGGCACCGGGGAGCTGTTTTTT. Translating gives CASSEATVRGTGELFF.

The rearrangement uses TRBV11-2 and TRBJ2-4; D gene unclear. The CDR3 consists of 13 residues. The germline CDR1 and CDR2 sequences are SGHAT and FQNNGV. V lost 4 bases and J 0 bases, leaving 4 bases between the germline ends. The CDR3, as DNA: TGTGCCAGCAGCTCAGTAGCCAAAAACATTCAGTACTTC. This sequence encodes CASSSVAKNIQYF.

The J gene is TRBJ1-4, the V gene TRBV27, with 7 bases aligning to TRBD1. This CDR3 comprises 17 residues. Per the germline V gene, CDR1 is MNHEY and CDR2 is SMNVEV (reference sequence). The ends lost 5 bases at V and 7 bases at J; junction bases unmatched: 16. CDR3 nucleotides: TGTGCCAGCAGTCCCCCTCCCCAGGGACAGATGGGTGAAAAACTGTTTTTT. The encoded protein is CASSPPPQGQMGEKLFF.

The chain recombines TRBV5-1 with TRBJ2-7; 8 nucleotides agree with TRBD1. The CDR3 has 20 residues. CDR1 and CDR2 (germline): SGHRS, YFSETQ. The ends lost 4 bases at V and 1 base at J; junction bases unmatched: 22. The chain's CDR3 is CASSPLFGQGTSVNSYEQYF. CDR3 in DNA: TGCGCCAGCAGCCCTCTGTTCGGACAGGGCACTTCAGTAAATTCCTACGAGCAGTACTTC.

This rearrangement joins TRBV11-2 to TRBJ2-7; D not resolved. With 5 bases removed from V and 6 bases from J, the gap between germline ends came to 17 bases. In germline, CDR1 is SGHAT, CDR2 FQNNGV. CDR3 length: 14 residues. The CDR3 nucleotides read TGTGCCAGCAGCCAGGTCAAAGGCTTTAGCGAGCAGTACTTC. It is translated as CASSQVKGFSEQYF.

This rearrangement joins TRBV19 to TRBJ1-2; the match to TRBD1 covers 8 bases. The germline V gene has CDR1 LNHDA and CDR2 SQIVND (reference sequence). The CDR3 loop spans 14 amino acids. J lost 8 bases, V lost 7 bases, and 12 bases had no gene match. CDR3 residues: CASTPRQGFGGYTF. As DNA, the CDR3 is TGTGCCAGTACTCCTAGACAGGGGTTCGGAGGCTACACCTTC.

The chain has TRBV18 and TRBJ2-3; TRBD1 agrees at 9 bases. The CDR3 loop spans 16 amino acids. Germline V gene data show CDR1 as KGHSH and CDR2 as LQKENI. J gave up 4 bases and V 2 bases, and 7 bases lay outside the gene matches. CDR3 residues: CASSPLDRGEPDTQYF. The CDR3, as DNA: TGTGCCAGCTCACCATTGGACAGGGGAGAGCCAGATACGCAGTATTTT.

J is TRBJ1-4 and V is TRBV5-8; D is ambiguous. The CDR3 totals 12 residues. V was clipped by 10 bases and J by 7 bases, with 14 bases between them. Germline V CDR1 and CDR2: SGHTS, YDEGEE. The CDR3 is CAFSEGTEKLFF. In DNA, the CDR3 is TGTGCCTTCTCCGAGGGCACTGAAAAACTGTTTTTT.

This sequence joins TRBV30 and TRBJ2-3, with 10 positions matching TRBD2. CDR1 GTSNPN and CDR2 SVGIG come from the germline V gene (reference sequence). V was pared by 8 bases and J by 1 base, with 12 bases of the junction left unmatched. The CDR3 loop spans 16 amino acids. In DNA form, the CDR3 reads TGTGCCGGGGGGGTTAGCGGGAGGTTCGGCACAGATACGCAGTATTTT. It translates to CAGGVSGRFGTDTQYF.

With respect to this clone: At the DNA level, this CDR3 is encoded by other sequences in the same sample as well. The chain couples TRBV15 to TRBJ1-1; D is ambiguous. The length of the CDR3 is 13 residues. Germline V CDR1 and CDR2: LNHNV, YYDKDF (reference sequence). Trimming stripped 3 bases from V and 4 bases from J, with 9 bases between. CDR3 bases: TGTGCCACCAGCAGGGGAGGAGGCACTGAAGCTTTCTTT. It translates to CATSRGGGTEAFF.

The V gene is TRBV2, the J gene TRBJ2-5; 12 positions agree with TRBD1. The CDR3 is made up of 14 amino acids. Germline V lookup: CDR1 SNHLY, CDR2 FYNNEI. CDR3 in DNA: TGTGGCAATCAGGGGGACAGGGGGCGGGAGACCCAGTACTTC. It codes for CGNQGDRGRETQYF.

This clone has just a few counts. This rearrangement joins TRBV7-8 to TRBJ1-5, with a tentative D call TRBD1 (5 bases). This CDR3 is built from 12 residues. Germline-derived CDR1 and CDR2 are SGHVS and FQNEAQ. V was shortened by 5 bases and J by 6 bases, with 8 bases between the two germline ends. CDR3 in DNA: TGTGCCAGCAGCCCGAGGGGTCAGCCCCAGCATTTT. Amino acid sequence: CASSPRGQPQHF.

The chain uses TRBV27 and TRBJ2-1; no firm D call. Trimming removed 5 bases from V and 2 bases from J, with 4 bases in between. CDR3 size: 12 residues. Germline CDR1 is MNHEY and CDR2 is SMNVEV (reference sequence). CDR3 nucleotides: TGTGCCAGCAGTCAGCCCTACAATGAGCAGTTCTTC. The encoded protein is CASSQPYNEQFF.

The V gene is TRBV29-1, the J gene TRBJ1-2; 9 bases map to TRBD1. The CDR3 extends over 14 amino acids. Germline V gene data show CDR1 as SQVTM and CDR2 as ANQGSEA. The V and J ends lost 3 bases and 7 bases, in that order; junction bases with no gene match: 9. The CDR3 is CSVDYWDRAFGYTF. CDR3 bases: TGCAGCGTTGATTACTGGGACAGGGCGTTTGGCTACACCTTC.

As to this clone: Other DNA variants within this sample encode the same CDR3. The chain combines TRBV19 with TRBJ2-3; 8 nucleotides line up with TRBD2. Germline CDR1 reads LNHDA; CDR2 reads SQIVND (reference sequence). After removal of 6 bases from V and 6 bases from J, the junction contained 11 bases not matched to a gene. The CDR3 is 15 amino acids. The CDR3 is CASRPLAGGTDTQYF. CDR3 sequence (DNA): TGTGCCAGTAGACCACTGGCGGGAGGTACCGATACGCAGTATTTT.

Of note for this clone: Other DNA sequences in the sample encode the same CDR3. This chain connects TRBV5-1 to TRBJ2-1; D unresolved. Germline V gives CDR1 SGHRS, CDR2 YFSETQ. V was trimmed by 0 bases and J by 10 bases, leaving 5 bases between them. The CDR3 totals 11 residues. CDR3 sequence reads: CASSLEVEQFF. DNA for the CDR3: TGCGCCAGCAGCTTGGAGGTAGAGCAGTTCTTC.

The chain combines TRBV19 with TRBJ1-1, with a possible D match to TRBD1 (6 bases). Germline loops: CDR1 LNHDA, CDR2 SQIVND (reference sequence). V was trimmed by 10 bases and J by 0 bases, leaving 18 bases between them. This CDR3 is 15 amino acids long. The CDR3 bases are TGTGCCACAGCCATAACAGGGTTCATGAACACTGAAGCTTTCTTT. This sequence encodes CATAITGFMNTEAFF.

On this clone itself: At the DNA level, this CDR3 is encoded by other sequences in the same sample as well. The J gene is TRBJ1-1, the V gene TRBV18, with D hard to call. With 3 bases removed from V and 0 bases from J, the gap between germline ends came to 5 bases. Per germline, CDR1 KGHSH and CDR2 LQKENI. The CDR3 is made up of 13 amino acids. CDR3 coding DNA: TGTGCCAGCTCACCCAGTGTGAACACTGAAGCTTTCTTT. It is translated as CASSPSVNTEAFF.

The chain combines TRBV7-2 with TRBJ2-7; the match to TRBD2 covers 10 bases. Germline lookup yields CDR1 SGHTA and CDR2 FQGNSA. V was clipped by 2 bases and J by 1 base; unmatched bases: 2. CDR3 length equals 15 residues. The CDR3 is CASSLRTSGSYEQYF. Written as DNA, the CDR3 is TGTGCCAGCAGCTTACGGACTAGCGGTTCCTACGAGCAGTACTTC.

The CDR3 DNA reads as TGTGCCAGCCACTACAGCGGAGTGGGCAGGGCTGGGGCCAACGTCCTGACTTTC. Residues: CASHYSGVGRAGANVLTF. The rearrangement uses TRBV28 and TRBJ2-6; either TRBD1 or TRBD2 may supply D (5 bases each). V lost 8 bases and J lost 2, with 22 bases in between. Germline V gene sequence: CDR1 MDHEN, CDR2 SYDVKM. CDR3 size: 18 residues.

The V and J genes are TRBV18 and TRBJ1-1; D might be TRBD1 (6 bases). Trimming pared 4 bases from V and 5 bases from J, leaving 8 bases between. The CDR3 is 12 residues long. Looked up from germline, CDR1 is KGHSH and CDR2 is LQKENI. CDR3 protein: CASSRQETEAFF. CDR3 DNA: TGTGCCAGCTCACGACAGGAGACTGAAGCTTTCTTT.

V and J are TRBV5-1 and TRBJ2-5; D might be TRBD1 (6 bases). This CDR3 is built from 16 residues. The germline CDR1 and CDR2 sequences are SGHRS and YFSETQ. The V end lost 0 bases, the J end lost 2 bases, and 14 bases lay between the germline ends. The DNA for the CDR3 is TGCGCCAGCAGCTTGGTGGGGACAAGAGGGCAAGAGACCCAGTACTTC. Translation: CASSLVGTRGQETQYF.

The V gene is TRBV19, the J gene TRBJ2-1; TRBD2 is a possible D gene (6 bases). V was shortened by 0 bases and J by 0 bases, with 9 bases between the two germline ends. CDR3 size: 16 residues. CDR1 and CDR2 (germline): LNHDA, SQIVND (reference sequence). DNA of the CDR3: TGTGCCAGTAGTATAGAGTGGGAGGTCTCCTACAATGAGCAGTTCTTC. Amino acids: CASSIEWEVSYNEQFF. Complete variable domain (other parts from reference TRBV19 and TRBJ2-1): DGGITQSPKYLFRKEGQNVTLSCEQNLNHDAMYWYRQDPGQGLRLIYYSQIVNDFQKGDIAEGYSVSREKKESFPLTVTSAQKNPTAFYLCASSIEWEVSYNEQFFGPGTRLTVL.

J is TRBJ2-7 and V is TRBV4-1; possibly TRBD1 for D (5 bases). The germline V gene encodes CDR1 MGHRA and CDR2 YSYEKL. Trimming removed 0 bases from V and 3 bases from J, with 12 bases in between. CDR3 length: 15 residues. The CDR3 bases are TGCGCCAGCAGCCAAGAGGCAGGGCAAGGCTACGAGCAGTACTTC. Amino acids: CASSQEAGQGYEQYF.

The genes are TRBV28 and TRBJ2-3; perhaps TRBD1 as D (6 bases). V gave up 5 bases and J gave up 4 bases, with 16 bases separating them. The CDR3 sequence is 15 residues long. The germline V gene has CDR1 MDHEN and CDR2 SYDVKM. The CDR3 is CASSPSVGAADTQYF. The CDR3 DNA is TGTGCCAGCAGTCCCTCCGTGGGGGCGGCAGATACGCAGTATTTT.

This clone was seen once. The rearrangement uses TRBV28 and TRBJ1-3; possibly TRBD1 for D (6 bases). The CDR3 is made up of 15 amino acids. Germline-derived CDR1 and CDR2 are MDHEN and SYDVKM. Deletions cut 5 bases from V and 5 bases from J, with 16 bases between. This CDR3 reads CASSGGQLFRNTIYF. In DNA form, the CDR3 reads TGTGCCAGCAGTGGCGGACAGCTCTTTAGAAACACCATATATTTT.

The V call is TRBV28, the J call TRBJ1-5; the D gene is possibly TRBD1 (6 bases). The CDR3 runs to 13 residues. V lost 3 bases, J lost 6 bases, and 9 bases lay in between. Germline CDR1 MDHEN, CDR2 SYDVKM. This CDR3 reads CASSFRGAQPQHF. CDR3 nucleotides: TGTGCCAGCAGTTTTAGGGGGGCTCAGCCCCAGCATTTT.

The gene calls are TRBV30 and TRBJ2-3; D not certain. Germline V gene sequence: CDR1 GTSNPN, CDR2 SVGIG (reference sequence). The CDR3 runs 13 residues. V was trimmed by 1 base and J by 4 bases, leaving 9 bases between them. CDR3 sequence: CAWSARDADTQYF. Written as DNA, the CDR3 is TGTGCCTGGAGTGCCCGAGATGCAGATACGCAGTATTTT.

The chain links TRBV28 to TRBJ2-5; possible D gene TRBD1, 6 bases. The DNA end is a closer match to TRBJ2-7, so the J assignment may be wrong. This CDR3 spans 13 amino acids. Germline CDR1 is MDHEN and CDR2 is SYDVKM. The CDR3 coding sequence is TGTGCCAGCAGCGAAGGACAGAAGGACGAGCAGTACTTC. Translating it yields CASSEGQKDEQYF.

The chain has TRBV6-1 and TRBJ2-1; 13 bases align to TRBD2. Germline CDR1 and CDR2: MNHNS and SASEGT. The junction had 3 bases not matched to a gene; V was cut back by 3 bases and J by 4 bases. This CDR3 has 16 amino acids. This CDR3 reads CASSEGLAGSYNEQFF. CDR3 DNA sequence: TGTGCCAGCAGTGAGGGACTAGCGGGATCATACAATGAGCAGTTCTTC.

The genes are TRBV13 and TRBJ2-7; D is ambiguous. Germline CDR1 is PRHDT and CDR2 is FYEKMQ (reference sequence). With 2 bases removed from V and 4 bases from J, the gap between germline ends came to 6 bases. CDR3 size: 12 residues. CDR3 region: CASSLYPYEQYF. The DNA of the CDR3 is TGTGCCAGCAGCTTATATCCTTACGAGCAGTACTTC.